This T cell receptor beta chain was sequenced in a study of T cell responses to AZD1222 COVID-19 vaccine. Repertoires were generated with immunoSEQ multiplex PCR, while TCRdb's copy carries only in-frame clones and drops some. The table includes some 100,000 clones, roughly 87% detected once. Notes on this clone: The same CDR3 can be traced to other DNA sequences in this sample.

This TCR came from an adult in good health. The material sequenced was peripheral blood, taken on day 0 of AZD1222 vaccination.

The CDR3 nucleotides read TGTGCCAGCAGCCAATCGGGGGTCGGCAATCAGCCCCAGCATTTT. This translates into CASSQSGVGNQPQHF. V and J are TRBV7-8 and TRBJ1-5, with D tentatively TRBD1 (5 bases). In germline, CDR1 is SGHVS, CDR2 FQNEAQ. Trimming cost V 5 bases and J 2 bases, with 13 bases left between them. The CDR3 is 15 residues long.